This is a list of T cell receptor beta chains from one sample in a study of blood T cell repertoires in COVID-19. TCRdb's copy holds only in-frame clones and misses some; the assay was immunoSEQ multiplex PCR. Of about 380,000 clones listed, roughly 86% are singletons. The material sequenced was PBMCs or T cells enriched from blood (not recorded which). The receptors derive from a man aged 25-45 years who had recovered from COVID-19. Both conserved end residues are part of each CDR3.

TRBJ1-6	16	TRBV30	CAWRDRVRVYNSPLHF
TRBJ2-7	15	TRBV21-1	CASTRGWTLLRAQYF
TRBJ2-3	16	TRBV5-4	CASTKKGQSQRDTQYF
TRBJ2-1	15	TRBV29-1	CSVDPAGGPYNEQFF
TRBJ2-7	13	TRBV7-9	CASSLGAGREQYF
TRBJ1-5	12	TRBV20-1	CSASSGDQPQHF
TRBJ1-1	13	TRBV10-3	CAISESGDTEAFF
TRBJ1-5	13	TRBV6-5	CASRSQGNQPQHF
TRBJ1-5	15	TRBV30	CAWSRLQGGGQPQHF
TRBJ2-3	15	TRBV6-1	CASSEGIRGADTQYF
TRBJ2-3	14	TRBV5-4	CASSLAGGGDTQYF
TRBJ2-7	17	TRBV7-9	CASSSGDRDGSSYEQYF
TRBJ2-1	18	TRBV9	CASSVGLQGQSSYNEQFF
TRBJ1-3	14	TRBV5-6	CASSLGTPGNTIYF
TRBJ1-5	14	TRBV2	CASSVDRENQPQHF